What follows describes a single TCR beta chain. The CDR3 is made up of 18 amino acids. In germline, CDR1 is DFQATT, CDR2 SNEGSKA (reference sequence). V dropped 0 bases and J dropped 5 bases, with 24 bases sitting between them. TCRdb itself ran the PCR reads through MiXCR, one entry per CDR3 protein. The data show around 94,000 distinct CDR3 sequences, roughly 51% seen once. These data are taken from a study of CDR3 diversity in severe acne. Material: blood. The V call is TRBV20-1, the J call TRBJ2-3, with D tentatively TRBD2 (5 bases). This sequence was found in a male donor with acne. The CDR3 sequence: CSARDERQPGSPGDTQYF. CDR3 sequence (DNA): TGCAGTGCTAGAGATGAGAGGCAACCGGGGTCCCCCGGAGATACGCAGTATTTT.